These T cell receptor beta chains were read from a single sample in a study of blood T cell repertoires in COVID-19. Sequenced by immunoSEQ multiplex PCR; TCRdb stores in-frame clones only, minus some. The sample holds some 59,000 clones, about 89% seen once. Sequenced: peripheral blood. These receptors all come from a man in his 60s with acute or convalescent COVID-19. The CDR3 runs from the conserved cysteine through the conserved F or W. Each record gives: J gene, V gene, CDR3 length, D gene, clone size, CDR3 DNA, CDR3 protein. A D gene is named only where the DNA matches it firmly. Only some rows state a clone size, as once, few, many or a class for expanded clones.

TRBJ1-6 TRBV5-6 14 NA NA TGTGCCAGCAGCCGAGACAGAAATAATTCACCCCTCCACTTT CASSRDRNNSPLHF
TRBJ2-3 TRBV7-2 15 TRBD1 NA TGTGCCAGCAGCAAGGACAGGGGAAGCACAGATACGCAGTATTTT CASSKDRGSTDTQYF
TRBJ1-2 TRBV5-1 13 NA once TGCGCCAGCAGCTCATACTCAAACTATGGCTACACCTTC CASSSYSNYGYTF
TRBJ1-6 TRBV7-8 13 TRBD1 once TGTGCCAGCCGGGACAGGTCTAATTCACCCCTCCACTTT CASRDRSNSPLHF
TRBJ1-3 TRBV27 14 NA NA TGTGCCAGCAGTTTGGGCAGAGCTGGAAACACCATATATTTT CASSLGRAGNTIYF
TRBJ2-7 TRBV10-3 15 NA once TGTGCCATCAGTGAGTCCCAGGATAAGGACTACGAGCAGTACTTC CAISESQDKDYEQYF
TRBJ2-3 TRBV19 15 TRBD2 NA TGTGCCAGTAGTATCCAGGGAGGGGGCACAGATACGCAGTATTTT CASSIQGGGTDTQYF
TRBJ1-2 TRBV6-6 14 NA NA TGTGCCAGCACGAGCAACGAGGTACTCGATGGCTACACCTTC CASTSNEVLDGYTF
TRBJ2-7 TRBV5-1 13 NA NA TGCGCCAGCAGCTTAGCACCTTCCTACGAGCAGTACTTC CASSLAPSYEQYF
TRBJ1-1 TRBV5-1 15 TRBD1 once TGCGCCAGCAGCTTGGAACCCGGGACAGGGACTGAAGCTTTCTTT CASSLEPGTGTEAFF
TRBJ1-5 TRBV5-1 14 NA NA TGCGCCAGCAGCTTGGGGGGCACCTCTCAGCCCCAGCATTTT CASSLGGTSQPQHF
TRBJ1-1 TRBV4-2 18 NA NA TGTGCCAGCAGCCAAGCGAGGGCAGGGACGGGGGGTCCTTCCCCAGCTTTCTTT CASSQARAGTGGPSPAFF
TRBJ2-5 TRBV7-9 16 NA NA TGTGCCAGCAGCTTGTCCCCTGCTTCAAGGGGAGAGACCCAGTACTTC CASSLSPASRGETQYF
TRBJ1-2 TRBV18 15 NA NA TGTGCCAGCTCACCAAGGGGTGAAGGGGACTATGGCTACACCTTC CASSPRGEGDYGYTF
TRBJ1-5 TRBV6-5 12 NA NA TGTGCCAGCACGGGTTCCTATCAGCCCCAGCATTTT CASTGSYQPQHF
TRBJ1-6 TRBV25-1 14 NA NA TGTGCCAGCAGCTTACCTAACAGGGAATCACCCCTCCACTTT CASSLPNRESPLHF
TRBJ2-1 TRBV5-1 15 NA NA TGCGCCAGCAGCTTGGTTGGGGGCGGTCGGGATGAGCAGTTCTTC CASSLVGGGRDEQFF